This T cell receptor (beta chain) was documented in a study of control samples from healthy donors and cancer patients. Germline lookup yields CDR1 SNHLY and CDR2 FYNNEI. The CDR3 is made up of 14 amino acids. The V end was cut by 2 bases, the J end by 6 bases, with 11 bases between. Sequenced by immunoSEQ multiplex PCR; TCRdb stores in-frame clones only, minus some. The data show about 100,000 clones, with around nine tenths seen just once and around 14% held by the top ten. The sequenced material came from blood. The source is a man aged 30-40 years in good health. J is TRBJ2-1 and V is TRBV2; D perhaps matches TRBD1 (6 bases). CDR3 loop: CASSERTVGNEQFF. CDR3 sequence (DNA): TGTGCCAGCAGTGAAAGGACAGTGGGCAATGAGCAGTTCTTC.